This T cell receptor (beta chain) was documented in a study of cytomegalovirus exposure and HLA in healthy donors. The study, taken as a whole, reports: CMV serostatus was the only recorded immune exposure for donors.

A remark on this clone: What it recognizes is unknown.

PCR involved 60 Vbeta and 13 Jbeta primers. TCRdb's table, derived via immunoSEQ multiplex PCR, lists solely in-frame clones and lacks some. The sample has more than 200,000 clones; more than 60% are singletons. The sample comprised PBMCs. This receptor was taken from a girl aged 2 to 10 in good health and CMV-seronegative.

This CDR3 reads CASSFYLGAQQTQYF. CDR3 DNA: TGTGCCAGCAGTTTTTATCTGGGGGCGCAACAGACCCAGTACTTC. The rearrangement uses TRBV27 and TRBJ2-5; a weak D match, TRBD1 (6 bases). V lost 3 bases, J lost 6 bases, and 17 bases lay in between. The CDR3 is 15 residues long. Germline V gene data show CDR1 as MNHEY and CDR2 as SMNVEV (reference sequence).